The 18 T cell receptor beta chains presented below share a single source sample, sequenced in a study of shared T cell receptors in the human thymus. Clones were read by immunoSEQ multiplex PCR, and TCRdb kept only the in-frame ones, dropping some. This repertoire shows some 720,000 clones, 85% to 90% found once; its top ten account for 0.0085% to 0.012%. The data were also submitted as part of a second study, on human thymus T cells.

Sequences were obtained from thymocytes. The receptors derive from a boy less than two years old with a congenital heart defect.

V usage is TRBV19 and J usage is TRBJ1-5; 12 bases are a match to TRBD1. The trim removed 4 bases at V and 1 base at J, leaving 8 bases unmatched. CDR3 size: 18 residues. Looked up from germline, CDR1 is LNHDA and CDR2 is SQIVND (reference sequence). The CDR3 protein is CASSKGDRGRVSNQPQHF. Here the CDR3 DNA reads TGTGCCAGTAGTAAGGGGGACAGGGGGCGCGTGAGCAATCAGCCCCAGCATTTT.

Regarding this clone: Mismatch with germline at one junction end may stem from a read error. The chain employs TRBV27 and TRBJ1-1, with D possibly matching TRBD1 (5 bases). The CDR3 spans 12 residues. From germline, CDR1 is MNHEY and CDR2 SMNVEV (reference sequence). The CDR3 reads CASILAGRKAFF. For the CDR3, the DNA is TGTGCCAGCATTTTAGCAGGGCGGAAAGCTTTCTTT.

The chain recombines TRBV5-1 with TRBJ2-4; D gene ambiguous. Germline lookup yields CDR1 SGHRS and CDR2 YFSETQ. This CDR3 spans 11 amino acids. Deletions cut 3 bases from V and 5 bases from J, with 3 bases between. CDR3 DNA sequence: TGCGCCAGCAGCTCCGAAAACATTCAGTACTTC. Translation: CASSSENIQYF.

V is TRBV5-6 and J is TRBJ2-7, with D perhaps matching TRBD2 (5 bases). The V end lost 0 bases, the J end lost 4 bases, and 17 bases lay between the germline ends. This CDR3 comprises 16 residues. Germline CDR1 is SGHDT and CDR2 is YYEEEE. DNA for the CDR3: TGTGCCAGCAGCTTGGCCGGAGGCTTAGGGCCTTACGAGCAGTACTTC. This translates into CASSLAGGLGPYEQYF.

This clone is a singleton in its sample. The J gene is TRBJ2-7, the V gene TRBV9; TRBD2 agrees at 8 bases. CDR1 is SGDLS, CDR2 YYNGEE, per germline. Losses at the gene ends were 0 bases for V and 0 bases for J; bases not matched to a gene: 5. The CDR3 has 16 amino acids. Here the CDR3 DNA reads TGTGCCAGCAGCGTAGACGCGGGAGGACCCTCCTACGAGCAGTACTTC. As protein: CASSVDAGGPSYEQYF.

The genes are TRBV9 and TRBJ2-2; unclear D gene. This CDR3 contains 14 residues. Germline CDR1 SGDLS, CDR2 YYNGEE. Trimming shortened V by 3 bases and J by 5 bases, and 11 bases separated the two germline ends. Here the CDR3 DNA reads TGTGCCAGCAGCGGGGTAGCCAAAACCGGGGAGCTGTTTTTT. Protein: CASSGVAKTGELFF. The entire variable domain, with the rest obtained from reference TRBV9 and TRBJ2-2, is as follows: DSGVTQTPKHLITATGQRVTLRCSPRSGDLSVYWYQQSLDQGLQFLIQYYNGEERAKGNILERFSAQQFPDLHSELNLSSLELGDSALYFCASSGVAKTGELFFGEGSRLTVL.

The J gene is TRBJ2-7, the V gene TRBV28; 13 bases match TRBD2. The CDR3 contains 17 residues. V was clipped by 6 bases and J by 3 bases; unmatched bases: 11. Germline CDR1 is MDHEN and CDR2 is SYDVKM. The CDR3 is CASSHYPGLAGDYEQYF. In DNA form, the CDR3 reads TGTGCCAGCAGCCACTACCCCGGACTAGCGGGAGACTACGAGCAGTACTTC. Using reference TRBV28 and TRBJ2-7 for the parts outside the CDR3, the full variable domain is DVKVTQSSRYLVKRTGEKVFLECVQDMDHENMFWYRQDPGLGLRLIYFSYDVKMKEKGDIPEGYSVSREKKERFSLILESASTNQTSMYLCASSHYPGLAGDYEQYFGPGTRLTVT.

V usage is TRBV6-5 and J usage is TRBJ2-3; the D gene is possibly TRBD2 (6 bases). CDR1 MNHEY and CDR2 SVGAGI come from the germline V gene. The V end lost 2 bases, the J end lost 5 bases, and 14 bases lay between the germline ends. The CDR3 is made up of 15 amino acids. CDR3 amino acids: CASSYGREPKDTQYF. CDR3 sequence (DNA): TGTGCCAGCAGTTACGGTCGGGAGCCCAAAGATACGCAGTATTTT.

The DNA of the CDR3 is TGTGCCAGCAGCTGGGGACAAGGATACGAGCAGTACTTC. Encoded protein: CASSWGQGYEQYF. The chain links TRBV7-9 to TRBJ2-7; maybe TRBD1 (6 bases). CDR1 and CDR2 from the germline V gene are SEHNR and FQNEAQ (reference sequence). V lost 4 bases, J lost 4 bases, and 11 bases lay in between. The CDR3 runs 13 residues.

The chain has TRBV6-1 and TRBJ2-7, with D possibly TRBD2 on 5 matching bases. The CDR3 consists of 11 residues. Germline-derived CDR1 and CDR2 are MNHNS and SASEGT. V shed 4 bases and J shed 7 bases, with 8 bases lying between them. CDR3 nucleotide sequence: TGTGCCAGCAGTGTCGGGGAGGAGCAGTACTTC. Encoded protein: CASSVGEEQYF.

This clone was observed a single time. CDR3 sequence: CASSEYSASSYNEQFF. The CDR3 region has the DNA TGTGCCAGCAGTGAATACAGCGCGAGCTCCTACAATGAGCAGTTCTTC. V gene TRBV25-1 combines with J gene TRBJ2-1, with D unclear. The ends were cut back, 0 bases at V and 0 bases at J, with 9 bases in the middle. This CDR3 has 16 residues. Per the germline V gene, CDR1 is MGHDK and CDR2 is SYGVNS.

This chain links TRBV9 with TRBJ2-3, with D maybe TRBD2 (6 bases). This CDR3 is built from 18 residues. The germline gives CDR1 SGDLS, CDR2 YYNGEE. Trimming shortened V by 4 bases and J by 2 bases, and 23 bases separated the two germline ends. CDR3 sequence: CASSPWTTAVPFTDTQYF. CDR3 nucleotide sequence: TGTGCCAGCAGCCCCTGGACTACCGCTGTCCCGTTCACAGATACGCAGTATTTT.

As concerns this clone: One end of the junction is discordant with germline, which a read error may explain. The J gene is TRBJ2-7, the V gene TRBV6-5, with TRBD2 matching 7 bases. Germline loops: CDR1 MNHEY, CDR2 SVGAGI. The CDR3 totals 14 residues. CDR3 amino acids: CASSDSGTTYEQYF. CDR3 in DNA: TGTGCCAGCAGTGACTCCGGGACTACCTACGAGCAGTACTTC.

This clone was seen only once. The chain joins TRBV28 to TRBJ2-1; 13 bases map to TRBD2. The CDR3 has 16 amino acids. Germline-derived CDR1 and CDR2 are MDHEN and SYDVKM. V shed 4 bases, J shed 7 bases, and the junction held 7 bases outside the gene matches. In DNA form, the CDR3 reads TGTGCCAGCAGTTGCGGACTAGCGGGAGAATGTAATGAGCAGTTCTTC. Translating it yields CASSCGLAGECNEQFF.

The CDR3 reads CASGRAGHQPQHF. The CDR3 region has the DNA TGTGCCAGCGGAAGGGCAGGGCATCAGCCCCAGCATTTT. This chain links TRBV27 with TRBJ1-5; possible D gene TRBD1, 5 bases. V was trimmed by 8 bases and J by 5 bases, leaving 13 bases between them. The CDR3 has 13 residues. Germline V gives CDR1 MNHEY, CDR2 SMNVEV (reference sequence).

This clone has just one count. The V and J genes are TRBV7-5 and TRBJ1-2; the table's D call TRBD1 went unverified against the DNA. TRBV7-5 is a pseudogene segment. The CDR3 is made up of 15 amino acids. The CDR3 bases are TGTGTCAGAAGCCCGACCCTAGACAGGGGGCATGGCTACACCTTC. Protein sequence: CVRSPTLDRGHGYTF.

The chain links TRBV5-3 to TRBJ2-1; TRBD1 agrees at 8 bases. TRBV5-3 is treated as an ORF (open reading frame) with a function not yet certain. CDR3 length: 18 residues. V lost 7 bases to trimming and J lost 0 bases; unmatched junction nucleotides: 15. The CDR3 reads CARPRQGCFPSSYNEQFF. In nucleotides, the CDR3 is TGTGCCAGACCAAGACAGGGGTGTTTCCCAAGCTCCTACAATGAGCAGTTCTTC.

This clone occurred once. This CDR3 is CASSAWRQASPRETQYF. In DNA form, the CDR3 reads TGTGCCAGCAGTGCATGGAGGCAAGCAAGCCCCCGGGAGACCCAGTACTTC. The genes are TRBV6-1 and TRBJ2-5; weak D call: TRBD2 (5 bases). The CDR3 spans 17 residues. Germline V gene data show CDR1 as MNHNS and CDR2 as SASEGT. Trimming took off 4 bases at V and 5 bases at J, with 23 bases between the two ends.